This T cell receptor beta chain was recorded in a study of Graves' ophthalmopathy and Graves' hyperthyroidism. This clonotype was detected many times. All donors with ophthalmopathy were recorded as having moderate-to-severe activity, CAS ≥3, NOSPECS ≥4 and a duration under 3 months. CDR1 is MDHEN and CDR2 is SYDVKM in the germline V gene. The CDR3 is 14 residues long. The V end was cut by 6 bases, the J end by 0 bases, with 9 bases between. The study amplified TCR beta CDR3 regions using RNA transcripts. The first-round RT-PCR employed HTBI primers together with the Qiagen OneStep RT-PCR kit. A multiplex PCR was then performed as the second round. TCRdb re-called the multiplex PCR reads through MiXCR, storing one row per CDR3 protein. The table has under 350,000 distinct CDR3 sequences, 17% seen once.

This rearrangement joins TRBV28 to TRBJ1-3; no clear D gene. The sequence derives from an adult man with Graves' ophthalmopathy. The material sequenced was peripheral blood. CDR3 residues: CASSSQSSGNTIYF. DNA of the CDR3: TGTGCCAGCAGCTCCCAAAGCTCTGGAAACACCATATATTTT.